This T cell receptor (beta chain) was identified in a study of CD8 T cells in Susac syndrome. Across the whole study: Blood was drawn from Susac syndrome patients while they were therapy-naive, on corticosteroids, or on intravenous immunoglobulin alone.

While CD8+ and CD4+ T cells were isolated negatively, TEMRA cells were enriched by FACS. This CDR3 is 17 amino acids long. V lost 6 bases, J lost 5 bases, and 16 bases stayed unmatched. In germline, CDR1 is MDHEN, CDR2 SYDVKM. The authors reverse transcribed roughly 0.45 to 1 ug RNA with random hexamers. TCRdb fed the immunoSEQ multiplex PCR reads into MiXCR, producing one record per CDR3 protein. Of about 130,000 distinct CDR3 sequences listed, around 94% are singletons. The sequencing input was CD8+ T cells from PBMCs. The chain employs TRBV28 and TRBJ2-1, with 7 bases identical to TRBD2. This receptor was taken from a human donor with Susac syndrome. The CDR3 loop reads CASSRRFSSRGDNEQFF. The CDR3 nucleotides read TGTGCCAGCAGCCGTAGGTTCAGTTCACGGGGGGACAATGAGCAGTTCTTC. The variable domain in full, completed from reference TRBV28 and TRBJ2-1, reads DVKVTQSSRYLVKRTGEKVFLECVQDMDHENMFWYRQDPGLGLRLIYFSYDVKMKEKGDIPEGYSVSREKKERFSLILESASTNQTSMYLCASSRRFSSRGDNEQFFGPGTRLTVL.